The 19 T cell receptor beta chains below were found in one sample sequenced in a study of OX40 agonist ivuxolimab in advanced cancers. The table came from immunoSEQ multiplex PCR; TCRdb's copy has only in-frame clones and leaves some out. There are some 50,000 clones in the sample; around 90% occur only once, and 4.5% to 6% lies in the top ten. Sequencing was performed on CD4+ or CD8+ T cells sorted from blood, taken in a trial of the OX40 agonist ivuxolimab. The receptors come from an adult with an advanced solid tumor such as melanoma, head and neck, liver or kidney cancer.

The V call is TRBV10-3, the J call TRBJ2-1; TRBD2 matches 11 bases. J was trimmed by 6 bases and V by 7 bases; bases with no gene match: 17. The CDR3 consists of 18 residues. In germline, CDR1 is ENHRY, CDR2 SYGVKD. The CDR3 bases are TGTGCCATCATGGGAGGAGGCCAACTAGCGGGAGAAGGCAATGAGCAGTTCTTC. Protein product: CAIMGGGQLAGEGNEQFF.

V is TRBV11-2 and J is TRBJ1-3, with 7 bases lining up with TRBD1. The germline V gene encodes CDR1 SGHAT and CDR2 FQNNGV. Losses at the gene ends were 5 bases for V and 2 bases for J; bases not matched to a gene: 6. This CDR3 has 15 amino acids. Here the CDR3 reads CASSRQGTPGNTIYF. The DNA for the CDR3 is TGTGCCAGCAGCCGACAGGGTACCCCTGGAAACACCATATATTTT.

This clone occurred a few times. The chain uses TRBV19 and TRBJ2-3, with D perhaps matching TRBD1 or TRBD2 (6 bases each). Trimming left V 3 bases short and J 2 bases short, with 15 bases between. Germline V gene sequence: CDR1 LNHDA, CDR2 SQIVND (reference sequence). This CDR3 has 16 amino acids. Written as DNA, the CDR3 is TGTGCCAGTAGTATGAAGGGGGGATTCTTCACAGATACGCAGTATTTT. It is translated as CASSMKGGFFTDTQYF.

This chain links TRBV2 with TRBJ2-7; 8 nucleotides align to TRBD2. The junction had 6 bases not matched to a gene; V was cut back by 4 bases and J by 4 bases. CDR1 is SNHLY and CDR2 is FYNNEI in the germline V gene. This CDR3 comprises 14 residues. The CDR3 sequence is CASSVLAELYEQYF. Written as DNA, the CDR3 is TGTGCCAGCAGTGTACTAGCGGAGTTATACGAGCAGTACTTC.

The chain joins TRBV28 to TRBJ1-6; D gene unclear. Germline V CDR1 and CDR2: MDHEN, SYDVKM. The CDR3 sequence is 16 residues long. V was clipped by 4 bases and J by 6 bases, with 16 bases between them. CDR3 nucleotides: TGTGCCAGCAGTTCCCGCGGTGGACTAGGTAATTCACCCCTCCACTTT. It is translated as CASSSRGGLGNSPLHF. The full variable domain, rest sourced from reference TRBV28 and TRBJ1-6, is DVKVTQSSRYLVKRTGEKVFLECVQDMDHENMFWYRQDPGLGLRLIYFSYDVKMKEKGDIPEGYSVSREKKERFSLILESASTNQTSMYLCASSSRGGLGNSPLHFGNGTRLTVT.

The CDR3 sequence: CASSSSGQFNQPQHF. The CDR3 nucleotides read TGTGCCAGCAGCTCGTCAGGACAGTTCAATCAGCCCCAGCATTTT. The genes are TRBV7-9 and TRBJ1-5, with D perhaps TRBD1 (6 bases). Germline CDR1 SEHNR, CDR2 FQNEAQ (reference sequence). Trimming removed 4 bases at V and 3 bases at J, with 13 bases between. This CDR3 spans 15 amino acids.

This rearrangement joins TRBV7-9 to TRBJ1-2; weak D call: TRBD1 (5 bases). The germline V and J ends were trimmed by 5 bases and 2 bases, with 12 bases remaining between them. The CDR3 has 14 amino acids. Germline CDR1 is SEHNR and CDR2 is FQNEAQ (reference sequence). The CDR3 spells CASSPGTENYGYTF. CDR3 in DNA: TGTGCCAGCAGCCCCGGGACGGAGAACTATGGCTACACCTTC.

The rearrangement uses TRBV5-4 and TRBJ2-3, with 8 bases matching TRBD2. The CDR3 has 16 residues. J was trimmed by 3 bases and V by 2 bases; bases with no gene match: 8. In germline, CDR1 is SGHNT, CDR2 YYREEE (reference sequence). CDR3 bases: TGTGCCAGCAGCTTAAGGTCTAGCGGGCTAACAGATACGCAGTATTTT. Its protein is CASSLRSSGLTDTQYF.

The chain combines TRBV5-1 with TRBJ2-1; D remains unclear. The CDR3 loop spans 16 amino acids. V lost 4 bases and J 6 bases, leaving 20 bases between the germline ends. Germline CDR1 and CDR2: SGHRS and YFSETQ. CDR3 sequence reads: CASSQVGGMSINEQFF. The CDR3 bases are TGCGCCAGCAGCCAGGTCGGTGGTATGTCTATCAATGAGCAGTTCTTC.

The chain is built from TRBV30 and TRBJ1-5; 7 bases match TRBD1. Germline V gene data show CDR1 as GTSNPN and CDR2 as SVGIG (reference sequence). J gave up 7 bases and V 3 bases, and 6 bases lay outside the gene matches. The CDR3 loop spans 13 amino acids. CDR3 amino acids: CAWSKGANQPQHF. CDR3 DNA sequence: TGTGCCTGGAGCAAGGGGGCGAACCAGCCCCAGCATTTT. The entire variable domain, with the rest obtained from reference TRBV30 and TRBJ1-5, is as follows: SQTIHQWPATLVQPVGSPLSLECTVEGTSNPNLYWYRQAAGRGLQLLFYSVGIGQISSEVPQNLSASRPQDRQFILSSKKLLLSDSGFYLCAWSKGANQPQHFGDGTRLSIL.

V is TRBV11-2 and J is TRBJ2-1, with 8 bases aligning to TRBD2. Germline V gene sequence: CDR1 SGHAT, CDR2 FQNNGV. The CDR3 has 19 amino acids. Germline trimming cut 1 base from V and 2 bases from J; bases unmatched to any gene: 13. The chain's CDR3 is CASSLGGLAWSIPYNEQFF. CDR3 bases: TGTGCCAGCAGCTTAGGAGGACTAGCATGGTCGATCCCCTACAATGAGCAGTTCTTC.

In this sample, this clone turned up once. The rearrangement uses TRBV7-9 and TRBJ2-5; 9 positions agree with TRBD2. J gave up 2 bases and V 5 bases, and 9 bases lay outside the gene matches. In germline, CDR1 is SEHNR, CDR2 FQNEAQ (reference sequence). The CDR3 is 16 residues long. CDR3 residues: CASSELAGVIQETQYF. The CDR3 DNA follows: TGTGCCAGCAGCGAATTAGCGGGGGTCATTCAAGAGACCCAGTACTTC.

The V and J genes are TRBV5-1 and TRBJ2-1, with 7 bases matching TRBD2. Per germline, CDR1 SGHRS and CDR2 YFSETQ. This CDR3 region has 17 residues. V was clipped by 0 bases and J by 0 bases; unmatched bases: 6. CDR3 loop: CASSLGPTSPSYNEQFF. CDR3 coding DNA: TGCGCCAGCAGCTTGGGCCCGACTAGCCCCTCCTACAATGAGCAGTTCTTC.

Turning to this clone: This specimen includes other DNA sequences encoding the same CDR3. The J gene is TRBJ1-1, the V gene TRBV29-1; D gene unclear. The V gene's germline CDR1 is SQVTM and CDR2 ANQGSEA. The CDR3 extends over 12 amino acids. Trimming cost V 4 bases and J 0 bases, with 6 bases left between them. The CDR3 nucleotides read TGCAGCGTTGGCCAGGTGAACACTGAAGCTTTCTTT. As protein: CSVGQVNTEAFF.

The genes are TRBV13 and TRBJ2-3; 10 nucleotides line up with TRBD2. Germline V lookup: CDR1 PRHDT, CDR2 FYEKMQ (reference sequence). The ends lost 3 bases at V and 2 bases at J; junction bases unmatched: 8. The CDR3 is made up of 17 amino acids. The chain's CDR3 is CASSFSLAGVPTDTQYF. DNA for the CDR3: TGTGCCAGCAGCTTCTCTCTAGCGGGGGTACCCACAGATACGCAGTATTTT.

The chain uses TRBV6-1 and TRBJ2-3; possibly TRBD1 or TRBD2 for D (5 bases each). This CDR3 region has 15 residues. V dropped 1 base and J dropped 3 bases, with 11 bases sitting between them. Germline CDR1 is MNHNS and CDR2 is SASEGT. The CDR3 sequence: CASSEVSWGTDTQYF. The CDR3 DNA sequence: TGTGCCAGCAGTGAAGTGAGTTGGGGGACAGATACGCAGTATTTT.

This chain connects TRBV6-1 to TRBJ2-1, with TRBD2 matching over 12 bases. After removal of 3 bases from V and 0 bases from J, the junction contained 9 bases not matched to a gene. In germline, CDR1 is MNHNS, CDR2 SASEGT. This CDR3 is built from 19 residues. CDR3 in DNA: TGTGCCAGCAGTGAGACTAGCGGGAGTAAGAGAAGCTCCTACAATGAGCAGTTCTTC. Its translation: CASSETSGSKRSSYNEQFF.

J is TRBJ2-3 and V is TRBV11-2; 12 bases agree with TRBD2. The CDR3 runs to 15 residues. V dropped 5 bases and J dropped 5; count of bases not matched to a gene: 5. Germline V lookup: CDR1 SGHAT, CDR2 FQNNGV. The CDR3 DNA sequence: TGTGCCAGCAGCCCAGGGACTAGCGGGTTAGATACGCAGTATTTT. This encodes CASSPGTSGLDTQYF.

DNA of the CDR3: TGTGCCAGCAGTTTCCGTCCGGACGGGAATCAGCCCCAGCATTTT. Translated: CASSFRPDGNQPQHF. This chain links TRBV28 with TRBJ1-5, with D uncertain. The CDR3 totals 15 residues. Deletions cut 3 bases from V and 4 bases from J, with 13 bases between. Looked up from germline, CDR1 is MDHEN and CDR2 is SYDVKM.